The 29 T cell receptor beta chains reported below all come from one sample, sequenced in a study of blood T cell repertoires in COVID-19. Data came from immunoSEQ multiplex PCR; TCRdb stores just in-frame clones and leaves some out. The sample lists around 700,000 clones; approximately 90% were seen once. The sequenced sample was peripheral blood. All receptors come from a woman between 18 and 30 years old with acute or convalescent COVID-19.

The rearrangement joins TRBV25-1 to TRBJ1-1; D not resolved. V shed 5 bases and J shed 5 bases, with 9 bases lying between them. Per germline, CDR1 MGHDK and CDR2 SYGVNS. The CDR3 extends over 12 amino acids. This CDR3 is CASSTQRTEAFF. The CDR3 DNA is TGTGCCAGCAGTACCCAACGGACTGAAGCTTTCTTT.

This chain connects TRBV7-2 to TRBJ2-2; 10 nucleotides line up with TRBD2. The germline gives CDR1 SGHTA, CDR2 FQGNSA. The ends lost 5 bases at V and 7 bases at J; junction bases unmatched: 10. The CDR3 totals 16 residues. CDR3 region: CASSQLTSGVGGELFF. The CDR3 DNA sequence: TGTGCCAGCAGCCAATTAACTAGCGGGGTTGGCGGGGAGCTGTTTTTT.

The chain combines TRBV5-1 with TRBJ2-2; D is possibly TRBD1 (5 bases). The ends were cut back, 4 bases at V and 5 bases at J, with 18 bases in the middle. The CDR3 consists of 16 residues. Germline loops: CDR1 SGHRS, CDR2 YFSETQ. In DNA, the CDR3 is TGCGCCAGCAGCCCGCCGGACATCTCGAGAACCGGGGAGCTGTTTTTT. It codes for CASSPPDISRTGELFF.

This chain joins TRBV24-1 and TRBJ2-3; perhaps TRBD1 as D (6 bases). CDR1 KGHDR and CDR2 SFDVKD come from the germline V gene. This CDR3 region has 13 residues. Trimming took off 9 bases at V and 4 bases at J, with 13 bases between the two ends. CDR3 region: CATGRQASDTQYF. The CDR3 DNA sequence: TGTGCCACCGGGAGACAGGCTTCAGATACGCAGTATTTT.

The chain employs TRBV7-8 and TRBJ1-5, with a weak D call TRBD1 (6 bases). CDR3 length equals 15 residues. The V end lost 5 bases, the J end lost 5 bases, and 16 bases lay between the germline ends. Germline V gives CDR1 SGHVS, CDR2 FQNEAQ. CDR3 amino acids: CASSRGSRGDQPQHF. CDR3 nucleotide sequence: TGTGCCAGCAGCCGAGGGTCCAGGGGCGATCAGCCCCAGCATTTT.

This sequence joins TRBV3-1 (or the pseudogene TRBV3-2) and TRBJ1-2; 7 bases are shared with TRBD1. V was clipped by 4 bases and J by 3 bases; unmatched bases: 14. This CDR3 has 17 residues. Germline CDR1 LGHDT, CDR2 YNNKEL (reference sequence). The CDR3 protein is CASSRVKGASGHYGYTF. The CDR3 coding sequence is TGTGCCAGCAGCCGAGTGAAGGGGGCAAGTGGTCACTATGGCTACACCTTC.

In DNA, the CDR3 is TGTGCCAGCAGCCCTCAGACAGGACAATATAATTCACCCCTCCACTTT. It yields the protein CASSPQTGQYNSPLHF. This chain links TRBV21-1 with TRBJ1-6; the tabulated D call, TRBD1, remains unverified against the DNA. TRBV21-1 is assigned pseudogene status. The CDR3 has 16 amino acids.

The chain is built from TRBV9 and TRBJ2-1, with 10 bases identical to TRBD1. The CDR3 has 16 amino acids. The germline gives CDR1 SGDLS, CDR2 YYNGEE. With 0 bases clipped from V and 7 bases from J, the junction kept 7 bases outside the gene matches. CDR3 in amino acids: CASSVVRQGARNEQFF. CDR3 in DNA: TGTGCCAGCAGCGTAGTAAGACAGGGGGCGAGGAATGAGCAGTTCTTC.

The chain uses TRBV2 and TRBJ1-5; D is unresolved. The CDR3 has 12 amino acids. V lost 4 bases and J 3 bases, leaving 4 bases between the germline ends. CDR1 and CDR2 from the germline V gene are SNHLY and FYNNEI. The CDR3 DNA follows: TGTGCCAGCAGTGGCGACAATCAGCCCCAGCATTTT. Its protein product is CASSGDNQPQHF.

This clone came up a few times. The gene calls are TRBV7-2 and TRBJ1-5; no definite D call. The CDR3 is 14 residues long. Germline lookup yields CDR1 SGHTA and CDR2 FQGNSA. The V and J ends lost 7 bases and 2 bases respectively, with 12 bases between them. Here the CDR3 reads CASNSFGGNQPQHF. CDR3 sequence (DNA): TGTGCCAGCAATTCTTTCGGGGGCAATCAGCCCCAGCATTTT.

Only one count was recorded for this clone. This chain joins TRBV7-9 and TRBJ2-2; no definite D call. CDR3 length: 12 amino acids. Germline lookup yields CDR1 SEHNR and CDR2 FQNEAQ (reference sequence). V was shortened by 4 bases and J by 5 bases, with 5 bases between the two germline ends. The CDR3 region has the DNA TGTGCCAGCAGCTCAAATACCGGGGAGCTGTTTTTT. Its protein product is CASSSNTGELFF.

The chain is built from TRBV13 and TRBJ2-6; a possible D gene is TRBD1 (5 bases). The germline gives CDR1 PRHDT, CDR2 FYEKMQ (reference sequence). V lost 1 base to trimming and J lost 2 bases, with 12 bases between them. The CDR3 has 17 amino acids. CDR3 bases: TGTGCCAGCAGCTTAGAGGGGCAGTGGGCTGGGGCCAACGTCCTGACTTTC. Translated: CASSLEGQWAGANVLTF.

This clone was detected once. CDR3 nucleotides: TGTGCCAGCAGCGCCTCGGACACAAACGGAGCTTTCTTT. Translating gives CASSASDTNGAFF. The rearrangement uses TRBV9 and TRBJ1-1; weak D call: TRBD1 (5 bases). The CDR3 is made up of 13 amino acids. In germline, CDR1 is SGDLS, CDR2 YYNGEE. V lost 3 bases and J 10 bases, leaving 16 bases between the germline ends.

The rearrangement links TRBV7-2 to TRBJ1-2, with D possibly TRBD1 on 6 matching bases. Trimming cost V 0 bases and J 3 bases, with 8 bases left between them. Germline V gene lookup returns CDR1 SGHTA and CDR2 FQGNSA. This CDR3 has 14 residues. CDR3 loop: CASSLADRYYGYTF. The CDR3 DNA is TGTGCCAGCAGCTTAGCCGACAGGTACTATGGCTACACCTTC.

CDR3 nucleotides: TGTGCCAGCAGCCTCCGACAGGGCACAGGAGCTTTCTTT. Translating gives CASSLRQGTGAFF. The chain combines TRBV12-3 or TRBV12-4 with TRBJ1-1, with 7 bases lining up with TRBD1. V lost 6 bases, J lost 10 bases, and 11 bases stayed unmatched. The CDR3 consists of 13 residues.

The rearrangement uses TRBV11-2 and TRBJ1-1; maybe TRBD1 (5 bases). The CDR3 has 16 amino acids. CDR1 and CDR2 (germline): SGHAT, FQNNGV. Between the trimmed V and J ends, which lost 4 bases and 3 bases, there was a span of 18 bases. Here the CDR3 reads CASSSTVPPGDTEAFF. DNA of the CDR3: TGTGCCAGCAGCTCGACAGTCCCCCCGGGGGACACTGAAGCTTTCTTT.

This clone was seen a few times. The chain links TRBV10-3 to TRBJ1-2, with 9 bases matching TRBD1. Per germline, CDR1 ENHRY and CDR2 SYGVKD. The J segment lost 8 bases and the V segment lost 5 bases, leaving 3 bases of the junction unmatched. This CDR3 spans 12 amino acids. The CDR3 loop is CAISRQGDGYTF. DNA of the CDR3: TGTGCCATCAGTCGACAGGGGGACGGCTACACCTTC.

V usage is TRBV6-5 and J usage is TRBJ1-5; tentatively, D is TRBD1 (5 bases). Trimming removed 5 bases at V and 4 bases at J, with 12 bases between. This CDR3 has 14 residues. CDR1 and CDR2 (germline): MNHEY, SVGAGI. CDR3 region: CASSPTGFNQPQHF. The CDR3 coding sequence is TGTGCCAGCAGTCCTACAGGATTTAATCAGCCCCAGCATTTT.

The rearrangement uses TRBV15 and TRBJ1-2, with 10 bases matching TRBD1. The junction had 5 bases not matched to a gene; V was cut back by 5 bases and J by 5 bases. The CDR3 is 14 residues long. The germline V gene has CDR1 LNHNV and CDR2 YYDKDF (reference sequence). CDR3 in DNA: TGTGCCACCAGCTCAGGGACAGGGGATTATGGCTACACCTTC. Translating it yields CATSSGTGDYGYTF.

CDR3 DNA sequence: TGCGCCAGCAGTAGACAGGGGGTAATCCTAAACTATGGCTACACCTTC. This sequence encodes CASSRQGVILNYGYTF. This sequence joins TRBV10-1 and TRBJ1-2, with 9 bases fitting TRBD1. CDR3 length equals 16 residues. Germline V gene sequence: CDR1 WNHNN, CDR2 SYGVQD (reference sequence). V dropped 5 bases and J dropped 2; count of bases not matched to a gene: 9.

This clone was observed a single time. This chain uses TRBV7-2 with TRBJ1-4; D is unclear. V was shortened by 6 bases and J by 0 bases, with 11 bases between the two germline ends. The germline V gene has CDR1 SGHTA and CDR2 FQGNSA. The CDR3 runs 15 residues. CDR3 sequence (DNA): TGTGCCAGCAGTTGGGCCGGTGCAACTAATGAAAAACTGTTTTTT. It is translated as CASSWAGATNEKLFF.

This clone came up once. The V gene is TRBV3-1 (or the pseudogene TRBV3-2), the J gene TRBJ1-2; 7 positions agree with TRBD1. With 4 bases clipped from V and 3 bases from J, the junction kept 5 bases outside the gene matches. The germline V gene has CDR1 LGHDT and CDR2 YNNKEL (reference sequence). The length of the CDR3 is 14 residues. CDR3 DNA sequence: TGTGCCAGCAGCCGACAGGGAAGTGACTATGGCTACACCTTC. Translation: CASSRQGSDYGYTF.

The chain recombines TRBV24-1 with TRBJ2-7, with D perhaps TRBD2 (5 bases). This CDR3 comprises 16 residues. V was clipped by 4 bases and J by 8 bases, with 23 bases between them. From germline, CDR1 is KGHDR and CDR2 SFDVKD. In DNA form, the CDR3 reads TGTGCCACCAGTGACGGCTTTAGCGCGAATCAGGTCAAGCAGTACTTC. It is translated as CATSDGFSANQVKQYF.

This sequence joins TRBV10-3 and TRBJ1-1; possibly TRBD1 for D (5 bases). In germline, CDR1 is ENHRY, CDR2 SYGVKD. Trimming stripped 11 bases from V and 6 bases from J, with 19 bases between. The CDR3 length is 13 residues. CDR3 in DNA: TGTGCCTGCCGGACACCGGCGTACCCTGAAGCTTTCTTT. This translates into CACRTPAYPEAFF.

The CDR3 DNA is TGCGCCAGCAGTGAGTACGGACAGGGGGCACGAGGCTACACCTTC. This translates into CASSEYGQGARGYTF. The chain employs TRBV10-1 and TRBJ1-2; 11 nucleotides match TRBD1. The ends lost 1 base at V and 8 bases at J; junction bases unmatched: 6. In germline, CDR1 is WNHNN, CDR2 SYGVQD (reference sequence). The CDR3 sequence is 15 residues long.

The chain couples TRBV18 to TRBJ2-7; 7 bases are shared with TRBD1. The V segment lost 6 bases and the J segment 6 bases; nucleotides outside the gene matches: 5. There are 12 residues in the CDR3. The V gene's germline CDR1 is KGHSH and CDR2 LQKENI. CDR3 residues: CASSERQGEQYF. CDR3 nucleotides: TGTGCCAGCTCGGAGCGACAGGGCGAGCAGTACTTC.

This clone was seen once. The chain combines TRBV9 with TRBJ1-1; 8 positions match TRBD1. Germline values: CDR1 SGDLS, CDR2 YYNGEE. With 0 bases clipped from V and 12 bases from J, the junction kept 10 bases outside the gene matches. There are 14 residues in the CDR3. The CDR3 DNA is TGTGCCAGCAGCGTAGATGGGCAGGGGGCTCTAACTTTCTTT. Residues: CASSVDGQGALTFF.

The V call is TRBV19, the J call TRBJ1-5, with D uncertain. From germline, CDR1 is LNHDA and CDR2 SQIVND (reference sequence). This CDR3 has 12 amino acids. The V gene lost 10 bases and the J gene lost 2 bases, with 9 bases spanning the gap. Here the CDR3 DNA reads TGTGCCACCCGGTTCGGCAATCAGCCCCAGCATTTT. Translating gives CATRFGNQPQHF.

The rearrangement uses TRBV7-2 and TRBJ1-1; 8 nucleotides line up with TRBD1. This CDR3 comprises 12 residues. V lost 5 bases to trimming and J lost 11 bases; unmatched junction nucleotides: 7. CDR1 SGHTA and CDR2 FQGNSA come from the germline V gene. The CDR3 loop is CASSPDRGSAFF. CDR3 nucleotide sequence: TGTGCCAGCAGCCCCGACAGGGGTAGTGCTTTCTTT.